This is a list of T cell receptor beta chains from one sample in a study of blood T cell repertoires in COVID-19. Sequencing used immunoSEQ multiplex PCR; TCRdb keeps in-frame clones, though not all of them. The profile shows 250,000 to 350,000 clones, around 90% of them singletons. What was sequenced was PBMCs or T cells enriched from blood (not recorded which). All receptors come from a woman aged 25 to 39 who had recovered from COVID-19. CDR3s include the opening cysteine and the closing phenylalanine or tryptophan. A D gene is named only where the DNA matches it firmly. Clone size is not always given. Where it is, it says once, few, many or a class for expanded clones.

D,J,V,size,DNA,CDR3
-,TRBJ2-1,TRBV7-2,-,TGTGCCAGCAGCTTAGCGCTTATATTGAGGGATCCCTACAATGAGCAGTTCTTC,CASSLALILRDPYNEQFF
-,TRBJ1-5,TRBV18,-,TGTGCCAGCCGGGGGGACCGAGATCAGCCCCAGCATTTT,CASRGDRDQPQHF
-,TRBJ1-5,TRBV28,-,TGTGCCAGCAGCTCCGGGTCCAATAGCAATCAGCCCCAGCATTTT,CASSSGSNSNQPQHF
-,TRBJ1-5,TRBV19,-,TGTGCCAGTAGCAAAACAGGGAAGAGCAATCAGCCCCAGCATTTT,CASSKTGKSNQPQHF
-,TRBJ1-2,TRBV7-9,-,TGTGCCAGCAGCTTTCATTCAGCTAACTATGGCTACACCTTC,CASSFHSANYGYTF
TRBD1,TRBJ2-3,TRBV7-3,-,TGTGCCAGCAGCACAACAGGGGGCCCCGATACGCAGTATTTT,CASSTTGGPDTQYF
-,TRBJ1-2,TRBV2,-,TGTGCCAGCAGCACAGACCGTGTCGGCTACACCTTC,CASSTDRVGYTF
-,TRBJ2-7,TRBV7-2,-,TGTGCCAGCAGCTTAGAGGGGGGGGAATACTACGAGCAGTACTTC,CASSLEGGEYYEQYF
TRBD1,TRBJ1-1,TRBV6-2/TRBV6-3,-,TGTGCCAGCAGTTCGCCAGGACAGGGAGTGCTTGAAGCTTTCTTT,CASSSPGQGVLEAFF
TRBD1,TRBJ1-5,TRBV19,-,TGTGCCAGTAGTATATGGGGACAGGGGGATCAGCCCCAGCATTTT,CASSIWGQGDQPQHF
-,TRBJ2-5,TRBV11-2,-,TGTGCCAGCAGCTTAGGTCAGAAAGAAGAGACCCAGTACTTC,CASSLGQKEETQYF
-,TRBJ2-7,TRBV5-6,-,TGTGCCAGCAGCTCACAGGGCGACGAGCAGTACTTC,CASSSQGDEQYF
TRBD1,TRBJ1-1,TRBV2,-,TGTGCCAGCAGACATGGACAGGGGAACACTGAAGCTTTCTTT,CASRHGQGNTEAFF
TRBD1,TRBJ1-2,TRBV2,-,TGTGCCAGCAGTGGACAGGGCTACTATGGCTACACCTTC,CASSGQGYYGYTF
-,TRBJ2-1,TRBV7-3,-,TGTGCCAGCAGCTGGGGGCTGGAGGCTACTTCAATGGTCTTC,CASSWGLEATSMVF
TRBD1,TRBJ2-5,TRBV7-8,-,TGTGCCAGCAGCTCTCAGCCGGGACAGGGTCGGGAGACCCAGTACTTC,CASSSQPGQGRETQYF
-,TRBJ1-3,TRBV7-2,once,TGTGCCAGCAGCTGGGTTGCAGCGCCGGGAAACACCATATATTTT,CASSWVAAPGNTIYF
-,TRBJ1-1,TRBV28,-,TGTGCCAGCAGTTTAAAAGGGGGGGGTTCCCGGAGTGAAGCTTTCTTT,CASSLKGGGSRSEAFF
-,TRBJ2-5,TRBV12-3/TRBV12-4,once,TGTGCCAGCAGTTTTGGCGGAAAAGAGACCCAGTACTTC,CASSFGGKETQYF
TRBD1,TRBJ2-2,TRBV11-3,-,TGTGCCAGCAGCTCCATGGCCGGGACAGGGGTGGCCGGGGAGCTGTTTTTT,CASSSMAGTGVAGELFF